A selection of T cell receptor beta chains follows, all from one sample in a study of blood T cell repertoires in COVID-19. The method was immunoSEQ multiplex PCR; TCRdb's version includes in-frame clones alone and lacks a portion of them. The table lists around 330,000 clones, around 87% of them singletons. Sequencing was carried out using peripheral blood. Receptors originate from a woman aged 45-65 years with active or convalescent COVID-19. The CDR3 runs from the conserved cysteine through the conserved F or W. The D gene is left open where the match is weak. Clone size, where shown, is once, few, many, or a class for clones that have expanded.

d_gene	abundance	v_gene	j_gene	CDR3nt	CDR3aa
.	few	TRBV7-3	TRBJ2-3	TGTGCCAGCAGCTTTCGGGGGAGCACAGATACGCAGTATTTT	CASSFRGSTDTQYF
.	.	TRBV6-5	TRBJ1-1	TGTGCCAGCAGTTACCGACAGGCTAACACTGAAGCTTTCTTT	CASSYRQANTEAFF
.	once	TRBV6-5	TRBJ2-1	TGTGCCAGCAGTTACTTCCCGGGGGAGCAGTTCTTC	CASSYFPGEQFF
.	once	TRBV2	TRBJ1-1	TGTGCCAGCACCCCGGGGAGGCCGCGCATGGTGAGGACTGAAGCTTTCTTT	CASTPGRPRMVRTEAFF
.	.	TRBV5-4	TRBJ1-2	TGTGCCAGCAGCTTGGACAGCCGGTTTGGTGGCTACACCTTC	CASSLDSRFGGYTF
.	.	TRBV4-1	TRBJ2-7	TGCGCCAGCAGCCAAGAAACAAACCGACGAGCTAGCTCCTACGAGCAGTACTTC	CASSQETNRRASSYEQYF
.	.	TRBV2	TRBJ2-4	TGTGCCAGCAGTGATGTTTTTAGGGGTGCAGCCAAAAACATTCAGTACTTC	CASSDVFRGAAKNIQYF
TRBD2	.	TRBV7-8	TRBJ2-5	TGTGCCAGCAGCTTATACGGGACTAGCGGGGGGGTCCGGGAGACCCAGTACTTC	CASSLYGTSGGVRETQYF
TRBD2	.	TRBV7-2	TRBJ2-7	TGTGCCAGCAGCTCATCCGCTAGCGGGGGAGGTGAGCAGTACTTC	CASSSSASGGGEQYF
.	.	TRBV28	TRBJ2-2	TGTGCCAGCAGTTTATCCTCTCCTTGGAACACCGGGGAGCTGTTTTTT	CASSLSSPWNTGELFF
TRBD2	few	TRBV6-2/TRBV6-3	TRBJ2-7	TGTGCCAGCAGTTACTCGAGCGGGAGCAGGTACGAGCAGTACTTC	CASSYSSGSRYEQYF
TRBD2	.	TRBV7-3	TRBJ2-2	TGTGCCAGCAGCTTGCTAGCGGGGAAGGTCGGGGAGCTGTTTTTT	CASSLLAGKVGELFF
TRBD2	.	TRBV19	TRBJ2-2	TGTGCCAGTACCCTTTTTTCGGGACTAGTTAACACCGGGGAGCTGTTTTTT	CASTLFSGLVNTGELFF
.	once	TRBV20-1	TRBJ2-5	TGCGTACCCGGGGAACGTGAGACCCAGTACTTC	CVPGERETQYF
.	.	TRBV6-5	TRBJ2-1	TGTGCCAGCCGACCTGGGGACTCGTCGTACGAGCAGTTCTTC	CASRPGDSSYEQFF
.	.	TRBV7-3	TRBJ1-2	TGTGCCAGCAGCTTAGCAGGAGGGGCTGGCTACACCTTC	CASSLAGGAGYTF
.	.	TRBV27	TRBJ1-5	TGTGCCAGCAGTCACGACAGTAGCAATCAGCCCCAGCATTTT	CASSHDSSNQPQHF
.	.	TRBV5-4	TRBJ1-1	TGTGCCAGCAGCTTGGGTCAGGCGCTCCCCACTGAAGCTTTCTTT	CASSLGQALPTEAFF
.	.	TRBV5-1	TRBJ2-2	TGCGCCAGCAGCATTAGGGGAACAAACACCGGGGAGCTGTTTTTT	CASSIRGTNTGELFF
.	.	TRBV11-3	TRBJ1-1	TGTGCCAGCAGCTTAGGTGGGGAGAGTGAAGCTTTCTTT	CASSLGGESEAFF
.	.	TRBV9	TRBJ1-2	TGTGCCAGCAGCGTAGGGGGGCGAAATGGCTACACCTTC	CASSVGGRNGYTF
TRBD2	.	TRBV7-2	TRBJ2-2	TGTGCCAGCAGCTTAGACGGCGGGAGGATCACCGGGGAGCTGTTTTTT	CASSLDGGRITGELFF
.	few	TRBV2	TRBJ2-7	TGTGCCAGCAGTGAAGCGCTATCGGCTAGACTGCTCTACGAGCAGTACTTC	CASSEALSARLLYEQYF
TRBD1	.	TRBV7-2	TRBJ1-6	TGTGCCAGCAGCCCCGGGACAGGGTGGAATTCACCCCTCCACTTT	CASSPGTGWNSPLHF
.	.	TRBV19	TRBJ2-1	TGTGCCAGTACATCCATCTCCTACAATGAGCAGTTCTTC	CASTSISYNEQFF
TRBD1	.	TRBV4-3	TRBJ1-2	TGCGCCAGCAGCCAGGAAACAGGGGGCCGAGGCTACACCTTC	CASSQETGGRGYTF
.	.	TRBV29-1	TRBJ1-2	TGCAGCGTGCTTGAGGATGGCTACACCTTC	CSVLEDGYTF
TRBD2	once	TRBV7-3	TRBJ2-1	TGTGCCAGCAGCCCTGGGGGGGAGCGATCAGAGCAGTTCTTC	CASSPGGERSEQFF
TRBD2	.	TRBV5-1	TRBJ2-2	TGCGCCAGCAGCGGAGCGGGGAGGAACACCGGGGAGCTGTTTTTT	CASSGAGRNTGELFF
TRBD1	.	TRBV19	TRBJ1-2	TGTGCCAGTAGTACCTGGACAGGGGTAGCTGGCTACACCTTC	CASSTWTGVAGYTF
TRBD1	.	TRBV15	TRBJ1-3	TGTGCCACCAGCAGGCGGGACAGGGGACGCGGAAACACCATATATTTT	CATSRRDRGRGNTIYF
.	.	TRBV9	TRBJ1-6	TGTGCCAGCAGCGTCTTTGACAGGCCAGATAATTCACCCCTCCACTTT	CASSVFDRPDNSPLHF
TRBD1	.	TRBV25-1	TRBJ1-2	TGTGCCAGCAGTGAGGACAGGGGGATCGAGAACTATGGCTACACCTTC	CASSEDRGIENYGYTF